Listed below are T cell receptor beta chains from one sample, sequenced in a study of CD8 T cells in Susac syndrome. TCRdb analysed the immunoSEQ multiplex PCR reads with MiXCR anew, one entry per CDR3 protein. The sample records around 300,000 distinct CDR3 sequences, over 75% being singletons. The material sequenced was CD8+ T cells from PBMCs. The source of these receptors is a human donor with multiple sclerosis. CDR3s include the opening cysteine and the closing phenylalanine or tryptophan. D genes are given only for firm matches. Where a row states a size, it is once, few, many or the class of an expanded clone; other rows omit it.

d_call: -
j_call: TRBJ1-1
v_call: TRBV4-3
clone_size: -
cdr3_nt: TGCGCCAGCAGCCGAGGTTACACTGAAGCTTCTGAAGCTTTCTTT
cdr3_aa: CASSRGYTEASEAFF

d_call: TRBD2
j_call: TRBJ2-7
v_call: TRBV15
clone_size: few
cdr3_nt: TGTGCCACCAGCAGAGAGAGCGGGAGCTCCTACGAGCAGTACTTC
cdr3_aa: CATSRESGSSYEQYF

d_call: -
j_call: TRBJ2-3
v_call: TRBV7-9
clone_size: -
cdr3_nt: TGTGCCAGCAGCTTAGGACCTGCGTCCCCCACAGATACGCAGTATTTT
cdr3_aa: CASSLGPASPTDTQYF

d_call: TRBD1
j_call: TRBJ2-7
v_call: TRBV29-1
clone_size: -
cdr3_nt: TGCAGCGCCGGGGACAGTTCCTACGAGCAGTACTTC
cdr3_aa: CSAGDSSYEQYF

d_call: -
j_call: TRBJ2-7
v_call: TRBV27
clone_size: -
cdr3_nt: TGTGCCAGCAGTCCCCTCCCCCTAGGATACGAGCAGTACTTC
cdr3_aa: CASSPLPLGYEQYF

d_call: TRBD1
j_call: TRBJ2-2
v_call: TRBV4-3
clone_size: once
cdr3_nt: TGCGCCAGCAGCCACAGAACAGGGGCGAACGGGGAGCTGTTTTTT
cdr3_aa: CASSHRTGANGELFF

d_call: -
j_call: TRBJ2-2
v_call: TRBV12-3/TRBV12-4
clone_size: -
cdr3_nt: TGTGCCAGCACCCGGGATTCGAACACCGGGGAGCTGTTTTTT
cdr3_aa: CASTRDSNTGELFF

d_call: -
j_call: TRBJ1-1
v_call: TRBV27
clone_size: -
cdr3_nt: TGTGCCAGCAGTTTGAAGGGGTACACTGAAGCTTTCTTT
cdr3_aa: CASSLKGYTEAFF

d_call: -
j_call: TRBJ2-5
v_call: TRBV6-1
clone_size: -
cdr3_nt: TGTGCCAGCAGAAGCCACCCCGGGGCTGCACAAGAGACCCAGTACTTC
cdr3_aa: CASRSHPGAAQETQYF

d_call: -
j_call: TRBJ1-2
v_call: TRBV12-3/TRBV12-4
clone_size: -
cdr3_nt: TGTGCCAGCAGTACGTCACCCTTCTATGGCTACACCTTC
cdr3_aa: CASSTSPFYGYTF

d_call: -
j_call: TRBJ1-1
v_call: TRBV14
clone_size: -
cdr3_nt: TGTGCCAGCAGCCAAGATCGGGGTTTTCTTATGAACACTGAAGCTTTCTTT
cdr3_aa: CASSQDRGFLMNTEAFF

d_call: -
j_call: TRBJ2-1
v_call: TRBV19
clone_size: few
cdr3_nt: TGTGCCAGTAGTATAATCTTAGACAATGAGCAGTTCTTC
cdr3_aa: CASSIILDNEQFF

d_call: -
j_call: TRBJ1-5
v_call: TRBV6-5
clone_size: few
cdr3_nt: TGTGCCAGCAGTTCCATCCGGACAGACCTTAGCAATCAGCCCCAGCATTTT
cdr3_aa: CASSSIRTDLSNQPQHF

d_call: -
j_call: TRBJ1-2
v_call: TRBV7-2
clone_size: -
cdr3_nt: TGTGCCAGCAGCCCCCCACAGCGGGCCTATGGCTACACCTTC
cdr3_aa: CASSPPQRAYGYTF

d_call: TRBD2
j_call: TRBJ2-5
v_call: TRBV7-8
clone_size: -
cdr3_nt: TGTGCCAGCAGCAACGCGGCAGCGGGAGGGGACCAGGCGACCCGGTATTTC
cdr3_aa: CASSNAAAGGDQATRYF

d_call: -
j_call: TRBJ1-1
v_call: TRBV6-2/TRBV6-3
clone_size: -
cdr3_nt: TGTGCCAGCAGTTACCCCCGGGGCGGTGGCACTGAAGCTTTCTTT
cdr3_aa: CASSYPRGGGTEAFF

d_call: -
j_call: TRBJ2-1
v_call: TRBV27
clone_size: -
cdr3_nt: TGTGCCAGCAGTTTATATGGTGTGAGCTCCTACAATGGGCAGTTCTTC
cdr3_aa: CASSLYGVSSYNGQFF

d_call: TRBD1
j_call: TRBJ1-2
v_call: TRBV19
clone_size: -
cdr3_nt: TGTGCCGCCAGGACAGGGCTTTCGGGCTACACCTTC
cdr3_aa: CAARTGLSGYTF

d_call: TRBD1
j_call: TRBJ1-3
v_call: TRBV12-3/TRBV12-4
clone_size: -
cdr3_nt: TGTGCCAGCAGTCAACCGGACAGGCTTGGGCCGGATTCTGGAAACACCATATATTTT
cdr3_aa: CASSQPDRLGPDSGNTIYF

d_call: TRBD1
j_call: TRBJ2-7
v_call: TRBV13
clone_size: -
cdr3_nt: TGTGCCAGCAGCTCAGGGGGCTCCTACGAGCAGTACTTC
cdr3_aa: CASSSGGSYEQYF

d_call: -
j_call: TRBJ2-1
v_call: TRBV9
clone_size: -
cdr3_nt: TGTGCCAGCAGCTACCAAGACCTTTACAATGAGCAGTTCTTC
cdr3_aa: CASSYQDLYNEQFF

d_call: TRBD1
j_call: TRBJ2-7
v_call: TRBV20-1
clone_size: -
cdr3_nt: TGCAGTGCTCGGCGGACAGGGGTCTCCTACGAGCAGTACTTC
cdr3_aa: CSARRTGVSYEQYF